This T cell receptor (beta chain) comes out of a study of blood T cell repertoires in COVID-19. Profiled with immunoSEQ multiplex PCR; TCRdb holds only in-frame clones, not every one. Among around 60,000 clones, around nine tenths were seen once, and the ten largest hold 3% to 4.5%. This sequence originates from an older man with acute or convalescent COVID-19. Sequenced material: peripheral blood.

The CDR3 reads CAWRPGIPGAQYF. Written as DNA, the CDR3 is TGTGCCTGGAGGCCCGGGATCCCAGGGGCCCAGTACTTC. The chain combines TRBV30 with TRBJ2-5; tentative D call: TRBD1 (6 bases). The germline CDR1 and CDR2 sequences are GTSNPN and SVGIG (reference sequence). The CDR3 runs 13 residues. Trimming took 3 bases from V and 9 from J, leaving 17 bases between them. The full variable domain, its missing parts supplied by reference TRBV30 and TRBJ2-5, is SQTIHQWPATLVQPVGSPLSLECTVEGTSNPNLYWYRQAAGRGLQLLFYSVGIGQISSEVPQNLSASRPQDRQFILSSKKLLLSDSGFYLCAWRPGIPGAQYFGPGTRLLVL.